This T cell receptor beta chain was recorded in a study of T-cell memory formation after mild COVID-19. Background on the study: The study found TCR clusters largely donor specific.

Notes on the study in general: Clones that contracted from day 15 to 85 were balanced CD4/CD8, while later expanders leaned CD4+. Among clones peaking at day 37 in the second wave, SARS-CoV-2 specificity remained unconfirmed.

Trimming removed 8 bases from V and 2 bases from J; junction bases left unmatched: 7. The CDR3 runs to 14 residues. The germline CDR1 and CDR2 sequences are MNHEY and SVGAGI. TCRdb fed the 5' RACE reads into MiXCR, producing one record per CDR3 protein. Among some 290,000 distinct CDR3 sequences, 15% to 20% were seen once, and the ten largest hold approximately 25%. This clonotype was seen more than once but under ten times. The antigen is not known. The sequence was obtained from a man aged 18 to 35 who had mild COVID-19 (a few samples of this study predate the infection). Cell type and time point are not known. The chain combines TRBV6-5 with TRBJ2-3, with 7 bases fitting TRBD2. The sequencing sample was made of PBMCs or a T cell subset sorted from them (not recorded which). The CDR3 sequence is CASRWGGITDTQYF. Here the CDR3 DNA reads TGTGCCAGCCGTTGGGGGGGTATCACAGATACGCAGTATTTT.